This T cell receptor (beta chain) is from a study of identical twins listed by TCRdb under 2016. Regarding the study in general: The study deep-sequenced TCR alpha and beta repertoires from monozygotic twins, unrelated adults of various ages and cord blood to test whether fetal clonotypes persist. To rule out contamination, the twin experiments were replicated at different times with different library preparation protocols.

The CDR3 has 16 amino acids, counting the end cysteine and phenylalanine. Only the CDR3 region is kept as DNA, spanning 48 bases read in frame from base 1. Trimming takes 4 bases from V and 0 bases from J, and the germline ends sit 10 bases apart. CDR1 SGHNT and CDR2 YENEEA were looked up in the germline V gene. Summary of the overall study and its limitations: Abundant cord blood beta clonotypes carried fewer insertions; young adult naive repertoires showed a weaker similar trend, while memory repertoires showed none. Out-of-frame TCR alpha sequences shared between twins showed an excess of low generation-probability sequences compared with coincidental sharing between unrelated individuals. Conclusions relied on cross-sectional statistical analysis, since the same donors could not be followed over many years. A weaker excess of twin sharing was found in beta out-of-frame sequences because the signal-to-noise ratio was lowered by fewer shared sequences. Zero-insertion analyses could be partly confounded by invariant T cells such as MAIT and iNKT, although diverse VJ usage argued against such confounding for most clonotypes. In monozygotic twins, out-of-frame TCR alpha sharing was systematically underestimated by recombination models, although the models agreed with sharing between unrelated individuals.

Every donor was a healthy Caucasian. Using Miltenyi CD45RO+ enrichment and human naive T-cell isolation kits, memory (CD45RO+) and naive T cells were isolated from PBMC. Ten or more counts support this clonotype. Which antigen it targets is not known. Base qualities were left out, and no much larger clone turns up one base away. Receptor libraries were prepared by 5' RACE. Data came from an Illumina HiSeq 2000. Template switching added a universal primer binding site, and the final cDNA carried a unique molecular identifier that allowed TCR cDNA molecules to be counted accurately. First-strand cDNA for TCR alpha and beta chains was synthesized from specific primers in the conserved constant-segment region. To control for contamination, every cDNA library was double barcoded, receiving both a SMART-Mk sample barcode and Illumina barcodes. TruSeq adapter sequences along with Illumina sample barcodes were introduced in two successive PCR steps. The TCR alpha and beta cDNA libraries were sequenced on the Illumina HiSeq platform using custom primers. In the original analysis: MiGEC processed the raw reads to extract unique molecular identifiers, while MiXCR was used to determine the CDR3 positions. For each individual, recombination models were inferred using an EM algorithm with the repgenHMM and IGoR tools. Shared clonotype analysis was performed with the tcR package in R, normalizing sharing by the product of cloneset sizes. Out-of-frame nonproductive sequences were analyzed to study raw recombination free of thymic and clonal selection effects. TCRdb reprocessed the public reads (quality trimming at Q25 with fastp, clone calling with MiXCR) and kept in-frame beta chains. Every CDR3 protein is listed once, alongside the most common genes and DNA of its rows. These V and J calls rely on TCRdb rather than the paper's analysis. Here the sample has 100,000 or so distinct CDR3 sequences; 4.5% to 6.5% occur a single time. The top ten clones comprise approximately 12% of the sample.

This sequence was found in a woman aged 50 to 65 in good health. Sequenced material: memory T cells sorted from blood. What this sample's cell subset or site label stands for: CD45RO+ enriched T cells. The V and J segments used are TRBV11-3 and TRBJ2-6, with the D gene call left open. The bases read TGTGCCAGCAGCTCGAGTCCGGTCTCTGGGGCCAACGTCCTGACTTTC. It translates as CASSSSPVSGANVLTF.